This T cell receptor (beta chain) came from a study of beta chain features in type 1 diabetes. Overall study: There was similarity between patients and healthy donors in age, gender and cell yields.

Expressed TCRB transcripts were sequenced after all isolated RNA was converted to cDNA. Sequenced by immunoSEQ multiplex PCR; TCRdb stores in-frame clones only, minus some. The sample consists of 240,000 or so clones, about 70% of them appearing once. Source material: naive CD4+ T cells from blood. The sequence derives from a man aged 30 to 45 in good health.

DNA for the CDR3: TGCGCCAGCAGCCAATACAACCAGGGGATGGAGACCCAGTACTTC. It codes for CASSQYNQGMETQYF. This sequence joins TRBV4-3 and TRBJ2-5; maybe TRBD1 (6 bases). Germline values: CDR1 LGHNA, CDR2 YSLEER. The CDR3 has 15 residues. V lost 2 bases and J lost 5, with 15 bases in between.